Sequencing of this TCR beta chain was carried out in a study of T cells in Graves' hyperthyroidism and ophthalmopathy. Study overall: Staff took peripheral blood when the initial diagnosis was made, before any treatment began. General observations from the study: Prediction of ophthalmopathy progression came a median roughly 6.7 months pre-onset.

As concerns this clonotype: Its matching antigen is unknown. It may be a read error: a sequence one base away is much more abundant.

Researchers amplified the TCR beta CDR3 regions from RNA transcripts. Carried out on the TCR CDR3, a first-round RT-PCR used the HTBI primer set. One entry per CDR3 protein results from TCRdb running MiXCR on the multiplex PCR reads. The sample shows 200,000 to 250,000 distinct CDR3 sequences, around 26% of them seen only once. V lost 4 bases and J 11 bases, leaving 14 bases between the germline ends. Germline lookup yields CDR1 GTSNPN and CDR2 SVGIG (reference sequence). The CDR3 spans 12 residues. This chain joins TRBV30 and TRBJ2-2, with D unclear. The source is a woman in her 40s with Graves' ophthalmopathy. The sequenced sample consisted of blood. This CDR3 is CAWNPEWGELFF. The CDR3 DNA follows: TGTGCCTGGAACCCGGAGTGGGGTGAGCTGTTTTTT.